The 8 T cell receptor beta chains below were found in one sample sequenced in a study of blood T cell repertoires in COVID-19. Using immunoSEQ multiplex PCR, the repertoire was profiled, and TCRdb retains in-frame clones only, with some absent. The data show some 300,000 clones, around 90% seen once. Sequenced sample: peripheral blood. The receptors stem from a middle-aged woman with COVID-19, enrolled during active disease.

V gene TRBV6-2 or TRBV6-3 combines with J gene TRBJ2-1, with TRBD2 identical over 10 bases. The CDR3 sequence is 16 residues long. Losses at the gene ends were 5 bases for V and 9 bases for J; bases not matched to a gene: 13. CDR1 is MNHEY and CDR2 is SVGEGT in the germline V gene. CDR3 amino acids: CASSPLAGALITEQFF. Written as DNA, the CDR3 is TGTGCCAGCAGTCCCCTAGCGGGAGCCCTTATCACTGAGCAGTTCTTC.

This chain uses TRBV18 with TRBJ1-4; D unresolved. Per the germline V gene, CDR1 is KGHSH and CDR2 is LQKENI. The CDR3 spans 16 residues. V was cut by 3 bases and J by 0 bases, with 11 bases left in between. CDR3 in amino acids: CASSPSGWTTNEKLFF. DNA for the CDR3: TGTGCCAGCTCACCCTCCGGGTGGACAACTAATGAAAAACTGTTTTTT.

The chain uses TRBV19 and TRBJ2-3; tentatively, D is TRBD2 (6 bases). V gave up 6 bases and J gave up 6 bases, with 19 bases separating them. The CDR3 is 15 residues long. Per the germline V gene, CDR1 is LNHDA and CDR2 is SQIVND (reference sequence). Here the CDR3 reads CASSRVPDRGDTQYF. The CDR3, as DNA: TGTGCCAGTAGCCGCGTCCCGGACCGGGGGGATACGCAGTATTTT.

The CDR3 here is CASSISRDILYEQYF. CDR3 bases: TGTGCCAGCAGCATCTCCCGGGACATACTCTACGAGCAGTACTTC. This chain uses TRBV11-2 with TRBJ2-7; a possible D gene is TRBD1 (6 bases). The CDR3 consists of 15 residues. V was trimmed by 5 bases and J by 3 bases, leaving 17 bases between them. Germline V gives CDR1 SGHAT, CDR2 FQNNGV.

The rearrangement links TRBV2 to TRBJ2-7; 10 nucleotides line up with TRBD2. There are 14 residues in the CDR3. The junction had 2 bases not matched to a gene; V was cut back by 6 bases and J by 0 bases. CDR1 and CDR2 from the germline V gene are SNHLY and FYNNEI. CDR3 sequence: CASRGLASSYEQYF. CDR3 DNA: TGTGCCAGCAGGGGACTAGCGAGCTCCTACGAGCAGTACTTC.

The chain has TRBV5-1 and TRBJ1-5; D not certain. Trimming took 0 bases from V and 7 from J, leaving 11 bases between them. CDR3 length: 14 residues. Per the germline V gene, CDR1 is SGHRS and CDR2 is YFSETQ. The CDR3 loop reads CASSLAGSEQPQHF. As DNA, the CDR3 is TGCGCCAGCAGCTTGGCAGGATCGGAACAGCCCCAGCATTTT.

The J gene is TRBJ1-1, the V gene TRBV28; the match to TRBD1 covers 9 bases. The CDR3 contains 12 residues. The germline gives CDR1 MDHEN, CDR2 SYDVKM. J was trimmed by 8 bases and V by 8 bases; bases with no gene match: 6. CDR3 nucleotide sequence: TGTGCCAGCTGGGGGACAGGGAAGGAAGCTTTCTTT. Its translation is CASWGTGKEAFF. Looking up the rest from reference TRBV28 and TRBJ1-1 gives the full variable domain: DVKVTQSSRYLVKRTGEKVFLECVQDMDHENMFWYRQDPGLGLRLIYFSYDVKMKEKGDIPEGYSVSREKKERFSLILESASTNQTSMYLCASWGTGKEAFFGQGTRLTVV.

This clone was picked up one time. V and J are TRBV2 and TRBJ2-1, with 8 bases that match TRBD2. The CDR3 length is 16 residues. The trim removed 2 bases at V and 0 bases at J, leaving 3 bases unmatched. Germline CDR1 and CDR2: SNHLY and FYNNEI. In DNA, the CDR3 is TGTGCCAGCAGTGAATTAAGCGGGGGCTCCTACAATGAGCAGTTCTTC. It encodes CASSELSGGSYNEQFF.